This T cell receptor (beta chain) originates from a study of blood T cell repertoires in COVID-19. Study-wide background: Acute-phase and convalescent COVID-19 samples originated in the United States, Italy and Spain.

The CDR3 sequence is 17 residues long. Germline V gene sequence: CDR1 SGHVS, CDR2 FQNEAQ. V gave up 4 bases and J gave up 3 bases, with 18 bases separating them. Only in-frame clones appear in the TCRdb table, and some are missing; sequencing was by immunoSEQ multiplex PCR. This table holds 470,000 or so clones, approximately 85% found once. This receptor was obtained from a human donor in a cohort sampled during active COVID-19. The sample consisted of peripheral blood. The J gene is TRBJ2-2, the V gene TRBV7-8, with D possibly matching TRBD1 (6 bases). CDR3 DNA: TGTGCCAGCAGCTCCGCGTGGACAGTCGGATACACCGGGGAGCTGTTTTTT. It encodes CASSSAWTVGYTGELFF.